Detailed here is one TCR beta chain. The antigen remains undetermined. The data were obtained in a study of beta chain features in type 1 diabetes. The entirety of the isolated RNA underwent reverse transcription, so expressed TCRB transcripts were sequenced. The read count averaged around 3.6 million across naive, central memory and regulatory T cell samples. Libraries were prepared by immunoSEQ multiplex PCR; TCRdb keeps only in-frame clonotypes and omits some of them. The data hold around 170,000 clones, with roughly 9% observed a single time. Germline V gene data show CDR1 as SEHNR and CDR2 as FQNEAQ (reference sequence). The V and J ends lost 3 bases and 4 bases respectively, with 12 bases between them. The CDR3 length is 14 residues. Study-level points and caveats: Cells with high TCR expression could be over-represented by cDNA sequencing. Insertions at VDJ junctions were less frequent in type 1 diabetes patients. These patients also deleted more nucleotides at the same junctions. Researchers report that Type 1 diabetes patients had moderately but significantly shorter TCRB CDR3s across all four CD4+ subsets.

The V and J genes are TRBV7-9 and TRBJ1-2, with D possibly TRBD1 on 6 matching bases. Specimen: central memory CD4+ T cells from blood. The source is a woman in her late teens or twenties in good health. CDR3: CASSFAGGGYGYTF. Written as DNA, the CDR3 is TGTGCCAGCAGCTTTGCTGGGGGCGGCTATGGCTACACCTTC.